A selection of T cell receptor beta chains follows, all from one sample in a study of cytomegalovirus exposure and HLA in healthy donors. Method: immunoSEQ multiplex PCR; TCRdb's copy keeps in-frame clones and lacks some. The sample holds some 150,000 clones, around 79% seen once. The sample consisted of PBMCs. These receptors were taken from a human donor in good health. CDR3s include the opening cysteine and the closing phenylalanine or tryptophan. A D gene is named only where the DNA matches it firmly. Clone size is given for some rows only: seen once, a few or many times, or a class if the clone is expanded.

v_gene	d_gene	abundance	j_gene	CDR3nt	CDR3aa
TRBV28	TRBD2	NA	TRBJ2-5	TGTGCCAGCAGGGGGGAGGGTAGGTCAGGGAAAGAGACCCAGTACTTC	CASRGEGRSGKETQYF
TRBV4-1	NA	NA	TRBJ2-2	TGCGCCAGCAGCCAAGACGGGGGAGGCGCCGGGGAGCTGTTTTTT	CASSQDGGGAGELFF
TRBV20-1	NA	NA	TRBJ2-1	TGCAGTGCTAGGGAGTATGGTGAGCAGTTCTTC	CSAREYGEQFF
TRBV19	NA	NA	TRBJ2-1	TGTGCCAGTAGTATATACCCGGGAGCGTCGCTGGGTGAGCAGTTCTTC	CASSIYPGASLGEQFF
TRBV2	NA	NA	TRBJ1-4	TGTGCCAGCAGTCAGGGATCGACTAATGAAAAACTGTTTTTT	CASSQGSTNEKLFF
TRBV13	TRBD2	NA	TRBJ2-7	TGTGCCAGCAGCTCGGGACTAGCGGGAGATAACGAGCAGTACTTC	CASSSGLAGDNEQYF
TRBV5-1	TRBD1	NA	TRBJ2-7	TGCGCCAGCAGCATAGACAGGGAATACGAGCAGTACTTC	CASSIDREYEQYF
TRBV5-1	NA	NA	TRBJ1-5	TGCGCCAGCAGCTTGGCCGGACAGAGCCATCAGCCCCAGCATTTT	CASSLAGQSHQPQHF
TRBV5-1	TRBD2	NA	TRBJ2-1	TGCGCCAGCAGCTTGGCACTAGCGGGGGGTGTCGGTGAGCAGTTCTTC	CASSLALAGGVGEQFF
TRBV2	NA	NA	TRBJ1-1	TGTGCGTCCACCAGTTGGAACACTGAAGCTTTCTTT	CASTSWNTEAFF
TRBV4-2	TRBD1	NA	TRBJ1-2	TGTGCCAGCAGCCCGTCCGGGACAGGGGGCTTTGGCTACACCTTC	CASSPSGTGGFGYTF
TRBV5-6	NA	NA	TRBJ2-7	TGTGCCAGCAGCCCCCTTCGGCCAGGGGATAGCGAGCAGTACTTC	CASSPLRPGDSEQYF
TRBV9	NA	NA	TRBJ1-4	TGTGCCAGCAGCGTAGGCACAGGCGAAAATGAAAAACTGTTTTTT	CASSVGTGENEKLFF
TRBV28	TRBD2	NA	TRBJ2-1	TGTGCCAGCGGACCTCCGGGACTAGCGCCTCAGGGGACCTACAATGAGCAGTTCTTC	CASGPPGLAPQGTYNEQFF
TRBV7-9	NA	NA	TRBJ2-3	TGTGCCAGCAGCTTAGGAGACAGCTTCTCAGATACGCAGTATTTT	CASSLGDSFSDTQYF
TRBV30	NA	NA	TRBJ1-5	TGTGCCTGGAGTGTACGGGGGTATCAGCCCCAGCATTTT	CAWSVRGYQPQHF
TRBV2	TRBD1	NA	TRBJ1-2	TGTGCCAGCAGGCTGACAGGGGAGTATGGCTACACCTTC	CASRLTGEYGYTF
TRBV7-3	TRBD2	NA	TRBJ2-3	TGTGCCAGCAGCCCTCCGGGGGGGGCGGGACATACAGATACGCAGTATTTT	CASSPPGGAGHTDTQYF
TRBV30	NA	NA	TRBJ1-2	TGTGCCTGGAGTGCAGGGAATGACTATGGCTACACCTTC	CAWSAGNDYGYTF
TRBV19	NA	NA	TRBJ1-2	TGTGCCACCAAAACCTTTGGAGAAAAGTCTAACTATGGCTACACCTTC	CATKTFGEKSNYGYTF
TRBV7-8	TRBD1	NA	TRBJ1-2	TGTGCCAGCAGCCTACCGGGGACAGGGGATGGCTACCCCTTC	CASSLPGTGDGYPF
TRBV28	TRBD2	NA	TRBJ2-4	TGTGCCAGCAGCTCACCGAGCGGGAGTAGCACACAGTACTTC	CASSSPSGSSTQYF
TRBV5-6	TRBD1	once	TRBJ2-7	TGTGCCAGCAGCTTCGGGACAGGCCACTACGAGCAGTACTTC	CASSFGTGHYEQYF
TRBV19	TRBD1	NA	TRBJ2-7	TGTGCCAGTAGTCGGGACAGTCACTACGAGCAGTACTTC	CASSRDSHYEQYF
TRBV9	TRBD1	NA	TRBJ2-7	TGTGCCAGCAGCGTAGGGGACAGTTCCTACGAGCAGTACTTC	CASSVGDSSYEQYF
TRBV15	NA	NA	TRBJ1-1	TGTGCCACCAGCGTAGGGAGGATCACTGAAGCTTTCTTT	CATSVGRITEAFF
TRBV11-2	TRBD1	NA	TRBJ1-2	TGTGCCAGCAGCTCCCGACCAGGGGGCCAGGGCTACACCTTC	CASSSRPGGQGYTF
TRBV7-7	NA	NA	TRBJ2-1	TGTGCCAGCAGCTTAGGCGGGACTGGAGACAATGAGCAGTTCTTC	CASSLGGTGDNEQFF
TRBV28	NA	NA	TRBJ2-5	TGTGCCAGCAGCTTATCTTCGACAGGCTCGGCCCAGTACTTC	CASSLSSTGSAQYF
TRBV7-2	NA	NA	TRBJ1-1	TGTGCCAGCAGCTTAGCGCATATGGGGGGTTGGACTGAAGCTTTCTTT	CASSLAHMGGWTEAFF
TRBV4-1	TRBD1	NA	TRBJ1-5	TGCGCCAGCAGCCAAGGTCAGGGGGCACGTCAGCCCCAGCATTTT	CASSQGQGARQPQHF
TRBV6-4	NA	NA	TRBJ2-2	TGTGCCAGCAGTGACGGACACGGAGCCGGGGAGCTGTTTTTT	CASSDGHGAGELFF
TRBV27	NA	NA	TRBJ2-7	TGTGCCAGCAGTTCCAATCCAGGGTACGAGCAGTACTTC	CASSSNPGYEQYF
TRBV6-1	NA	NA	TRBJ1-2	TGTGCCACCACTTTAACTGGGCTGGGCTATGGCTACACCTTC	CATTLTGLGYGYTF
TRBV7-9	NA	NA	TRBJ1-1	TGTGCCAGCAGCTTTTTGACAATAGGAACCACTGAAGCTTTCTTT	CASSFLTIGTTEAFF
TRBV11-2	TRBD1	NA	TRBJ2-1	TGTGCCAGCAGCTTTATCAGGGGGTCATACAATGAGCAGTTCTTC	CASSFIRGSYNEQFF
TRBV7-6	NA	NA	TRBJ2-1	TGTGCCAGCAGCCCGGGGACTGTGGACAATGAGCAGTTCTTC	CASSPGTVDNEQFF
TRBV27	NA	NA	TRBJ2-7	TGTGCCAGAGGGGGGGTAGAGGATCTCTACGAGCAGTACTTC	CARGGVEDLYEQYF
TRBV27	NA	few	TRBJ1-5	TGTGCCAGCAGTTTAAGACAGGGCAATCAGCCCCAGCATTTT	CASSLRQGNQPQHF
TRBV4-1	TRBD1	few	TRBJ1-4	TGCGCCAGCAGCCACCCCGGGACAGGGGAAGGAGTAGTGTTT	CASSHPGTGEGVVF
TRBV7-6	TRBD2	few	TRBJ2-1	TGTGCCAGCAGCCCAAGGGGGACTAGCGGCGACAATGAGCAGTTCTTC	CASSPRGTSGDNEQFF
TRBV6-6	NA	NA	TRBJ1-3	TGTGCCAGCAGTTACTCTCCGAACACCATATATTTT	CASSYSPNTIYF
TRBV5-1	NA	NA	TRBJ1-2	TGCGCCAGCAGCTTGAAGGCGGGCCGTATTCTTAACTATGGCTACCCCTTC	CASSLKAGRILNYGYPF
TRBV10-2	NA	NA	TRBJ2-7	TGCGCCAGCATCCCAGCGGAAACGACCTACGAGCAGTACTTC	CASIPAETTYEQYF